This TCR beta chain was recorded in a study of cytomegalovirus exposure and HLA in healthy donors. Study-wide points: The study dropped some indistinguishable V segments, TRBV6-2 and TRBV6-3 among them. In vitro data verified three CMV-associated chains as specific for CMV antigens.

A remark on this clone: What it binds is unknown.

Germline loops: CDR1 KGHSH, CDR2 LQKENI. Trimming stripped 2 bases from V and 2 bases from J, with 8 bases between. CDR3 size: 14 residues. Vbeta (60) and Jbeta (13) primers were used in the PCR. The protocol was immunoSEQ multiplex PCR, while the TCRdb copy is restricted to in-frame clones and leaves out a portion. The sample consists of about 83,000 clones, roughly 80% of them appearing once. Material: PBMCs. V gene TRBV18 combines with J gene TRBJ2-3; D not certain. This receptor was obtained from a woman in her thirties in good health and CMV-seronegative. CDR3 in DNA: TGTGCCAGCTCACCAATACAATCCACAGATACGCAGTATTTT. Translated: CASSPIQSTDTQYF.